This TCR beta chain was sequenced for a study of patients and donors after allogeneic stem cell transplantation. Germline V CDR1 and CDR2: DFQATT, SNEGSKA (reference sequence). The CDR3 covers 16 residues. Deletions cut 4 bases from V and 5 bases from J, with 23 bases between. TCRdb re-derived calls from the RT-PCR reads in MiXCR, one entry per CDR3 protein. The sample consists of some 880,000 distinct CDR3 sequences, over 15% of them appearing once. Sequenced: blood, either unsorted or a sorted T cell fraction (not recorded which). The chain couples TRBV20-1 to TRBJ2-5; tentatively, D is TRBD1 (5 bases). The clonotype was recovered from a human donor who was either an allogeneic HSCT recipient or a stem cell or donor lymphocyte infusion donor (not recorded which). It is not recorded whose cells these are; they may come from a transplant donor. CDR3 sequence (DNA): TGCAGTGCTACGGCCTCACGGACACCCCGAGGCGAGACCCAGTACTTC. It is translated as CSATASRTPRGETQYF.